The text below deals with one TCR beta chain. Its antigen is not identified. The read ends 3 residues early relative to the CDR3; the germline J gene fills the gap. The CDR3 has 13 residues. Looked up from germline, CDR1 is ENHRY and CDR2 is SYGVKD. The data are from a study of T cells in women clearing cervical HPV infection. In the study overall: Case blood drawn at lesion detection; control blood after infection cleared. For cases, blood was sampled a median about 160 days after lesion detection, interquartile range 90 to 200 days. General study results and limits: Repertoire richness, not evenness, was significantly elevated in CIN3+ cases versus controls.

immunoSEQ multiplex PCR used an average of about 1.3 ug genomic DNA. Clones were read by immunoSEQ multiplex PCR, and TCRdb kept only the in-frame ones, dropping some. The sample is made up of around 30,000 clones, and the top ten hold 3.1% of it. The TCR sequence derives from a woman aged 18-70 years with a cervical HPV16 infection that either progressed to CIN3+ or cleared (not recorded which). The chain joins TRBV10-3 to TRBJ2-2; no definite D call. Sequenced sample: blood buffy coat. CDR3 sequence reads: CAISRQDNEKLFF. The CDR3 bases that were read are TGTGCCATCAGCAGGCAGGATAATGAAAAG.